The rows below give T cell receptor beta chains drawn from one sample of a study of T cells after somatic rescue of genetic block. The data were produced by immunoSEQ multiplex PCR, yet TCRdb's version contains in-frame clones alone and is incomplete. Of about 88,000 clones listed, approximately 90% are singletons. The sequenced sample consisted of peripheral blood mononuclear cells (PBMCs). These receptors originate from a young woman. CDR3s include the opening cysteine and the closing phenylalanine or tryptophan. Fields, in order: V gene, clone size, CDR3 length, J gene, D gene, CDR3 protein, CDR3 DNA. A D gene is named only where the DNA matches it firmly. Clone sizes are given selectively: once, few, many, or a class where the clone is expanded.

TRBV29-1	.	14	TRBJ1-6	.	CSVDRGINNSPLHF	TGCAGCGTTGACAGGGGAATTAATAATTCACCCCTCCACTTT
TRBV29-1	.	14	TRBJ2-1	.	CSVEGLISYNEQFF	TGCAGCGTTGAAGGGCTCATCTCCTACAATGAGCAGTTCTTC
TRBV10-2	.	17	TRBJ1-1	TRBD1	CASSDPWDSFMNTEAFF	TGCGCCAGCAGTGACCCCTGGGACAGCTTCATGAACACTGAAGCTTTCTTT
TRBV4-1	.	15	TRBJ2-1	.	CASSQDAGAYNEQFF	TGCGCCAGCAGCCAAGATGCGGGGGCGTACAATGAGCAGTTCTTC
TRBV6-5	.	15	TRBJ2-7	.	CASSLIGGSSYEQYF	TGTGCCAGCAGCCTCATCGGAGGGAGCTCCTACGAGCAGTACTTC
TRBV19	.	15	TRBJ2-7	.	CASRPATAGSYEQYF	TGTGCCAGTCGCCCCGCGACAGCGGGCTCCTACGAGCAGTACTTC
TRBV2	.	13	TRBJ2-7	TRBD1	CASSRRGLNEQYF	TGTGCCAGCAGTCGCAGGGGGCTGAACGAGCAGTACTTC
TRBV6-5	.	14	TRBJ1-4	.	CASSSITTGGKLFF	TGTGCCAGCAGTTCCATAACCACGGGTGGAAAACTGTTTTTT
TRBV29-1	.	10	TRBJ2-1	.	CSGAQNEQFF	TGCAGCGGGGCCCAGAATGAGCAGTTCTTC
TRBV27	few	13	TRBJ2-7	TRBD2	CASRLAGAYEQYF	TGTGCCAGCAGACTAGCGGGGGCCTACGAGCAGTACTTC
TRBV30	.	16	TRBJ2-1	TRBD2	CAWSATLAGTYNEQFF	TGTGCCTGGAGTGCCACACTAGCGGGAACTTACAATGAGCAGTTCTTC
TRBV5-1	.	16	TRBJ2-4	TRBD1	CASSHSQGPGINIQYF	TGCGCCAGCAGCCATTCACAGGGGCCCGGTATCAACATTCAGTACTTC
TRBV4-1	.	15	TRBJ2-3	TRBD2	CASSQGQREFDTQYF	TGCGCCAGCAGCCAAGGGCAGCGGGAGTTCGATACGCAGTATTTT
TRBV4-3	.	16	TRBJ1-5	.	CASSQDILRSNQPQHF	TGCGCCAGCAGCCAAGATATACTGCGTTCCAATCAGCCCCAGCATTTT
TRBV28	.	13	TRBJ2-1	TRBD2	CASSEFSGTRQFF	TGTGCCAGCAGTGAATTTAGCGGGACTCGGCAGTTCTTC
TRBV28	once	16	TRBJ2-3	.	CASSLFPGRGPDTQYF	TGTGCCAGCAGTTTATTTCCCGGGCGGGGCCCAGATACGCAGTATTTT
TRBV18	.	13	TRBJ1-6	.	CASSQGGNSPLHF	TGTGCCAGCTCACAGGGGGGTAATTCACCCCTCCACTTT
TRBV19	medium-sized	14	TRBJ2-7	TRBD1	CASQPTGEAYEQYF	TGTGCCAGTCAACCGACAGGGGAAGCCTACGAGCAGTACTTC
TRBV7-9	.	16	TRBJ2-2	.	CASSFVKLHTTGELFF	TGTGCCAGCAGCTTCGTGAAGTTACACACCACCGGGGAGCTGTTTTTT
TRBV29-1	.	14	TRBJ2-3	TRBD1	CSVDGTGGTDTQYF	TGCAGCGTTGATGGGACAGGGGGAACAGATACGCAGTATTTT
TRBV6-1	.	13	TRBJ1-3	.	CASSLTSGNTIYF	TGTGCCAGCAGCCTTACCTCTGGAAACACCATATATTTT
TRBV6-1	few	16	TRBJ1-1	.	CASSEVEGEGNTEAFF	TGTGCCAGCAGTGAAGTGGAGGGAGAGGGGAACACTGAAGCTTTCTTT
TRBV7-2	.	13	TRBJ2-2	.	CASSSITPGELFF	TGTGCCAGCAGCTCCATCACCCCGGGGGAGCTGTTTTTT
TRBV5-1	.	15	TRBJ1-5	TRBD1	CASSTGTGSNQPQHF	TGCGCCAGCAGCACCGGGACAGGGTCAAATCAGCCCCAGCATTTT
TRBV11-2	.	17	TRBJ2-1	TRBD2	CASSRDVAGGPDPEQFF	TGTGCCAGCAGCCGGGACGTAGCGGGAGGGCCGGACCCGGAGCAGTTCTTC
TRBV19	.	15	TRBJ2-7	TRBD1	CASSLGQGNSYEQYF	TGTGCCAGTAGTTTGGGACAGGGAAACTCCTACGAGCAGTACTTC
TRBV7-2	once	16	TRBJ2-5	TRBD2	CASSPVAGGGQETQYF	TGTGCCAGCAGCCCGGTGGCGGGAGGAGGCCAAGAGACCCAGTACTTC
TRBV5-1	once	15	TRBJ1-1	.	CASSLTNLDNTEAFF	TGCGCCAGCAGCTTGACTAATTTAGACAACACTGAAGCTTTCTTT
TRBV27	.	13	TRBJ1-1	.	CASSDPPGASAFF	TGTGCCAGCAGCGATCCGCCTGGCGCGTCGGCTTTCTTT
TRBV30	.	14	TRBJ2-2	TRBD1	CAWSVLTGQGELFF	TGTGCCTGGAGTGTCCTGACAGGGCAAGGGGAGCTGTTTTTT
TRBV27	.	15	TRBJ1-3	.	CASSLVAGRGNTIYF	TGTGCCAGCAGTTTGGTGGCAGGGCGGGGAAACACCATATATTTT
TRBV4-1	.	16	TRBJ1-5	.	CASSQEAAYSNQPQHF	TGCGCCAGCAGCCAAGAGGCGGCTTATAGCAATCAGCCCCAGCATTTT
TRBV9	.	17	TRBJ2-5	.	CASSVAFASPSGVTQYF	TGTGCCAGCAGCGTAGCCTTTGCCTCTCCTAGTGGGGTGACCCAGTACTTC
TRBV6-6	.	13	TRBJ1-2	.	CASSATANYGYTF	TGTGCCAGCAGTGCGACAGCTAACTATGGCTACACCTTC
TRBV27	.	12	TRBJ1-5	.	CASTSGGQPQHF	TGTGCCAGCACCTCGGGGGGCCAGCCCCAGCATTTT
TRBV25-1	.	14	TRBJ2-1	TRBD2	CASMWTSGSNEQFF	TGTGCCAGCATGTGGACTAGCGGGAGTAATGAGCAGTTCTTC
TRBV7-9	.	14	TRBJ2-7	TRBD1	CASSLRDSAYEQYF	TGTGCCAGCAGCCTCCGGGACAGCGCCTACGAGCAGTACTTC
TRBV27	.	13	TRBJ2-1	.	CASSLARRGEQFF	TGTGCCAGCAGTTTGGCTAGGCGGGGTGAGCAGTTCTTC
TRBV27	few	13	TRBJ1-5	.	CASSDGVNQPQHF	TGTGCCAGCAGCGACGGGGTCAATCAGCCCCAGCATTTT
TRBV10-3	.	15	TRBJ1-2	.	CAISDPGVVRDGYTF	TGTGCCATCAGTGACCCGGGGGTGGTTCGGGATGGCTACACCTTC
TRBV27	.	14	TRBJ1-4	.	CASRSAWADEKLFF	TGTGCCAGCAGATCAGCGTGGGCGGACGAAAAACTGTTTTTT
TRBV7-9	.	15	TRBJ2-7	TRBD1	CASSHKGQWKDEQYF	TGTGCCAGCAGCCACAAGGGACAGTGGAAAGACGAGCAGTACTTC
TRBV30	.	14	TRBJ2-1	.	CAWRVTPFRHEQFF	TGTGCCTGGAGGGTGACTCCTTTCCGTCATGAGCAGTTCTTC
TRBV5-6	once	14	TRBJ2-4	.	CASSPVSQKNIQYF	TGTGCCAGCAGCCCCGTTTCTCAGAAAAACATTCAGTACTTC
TRBV28	.	13	TRBJ2-2	.	CASSLLGQGGLFF	TGTGCCAGCAGTTTATTAGGCCAGGGCGGGCTGTTTTTT
TRBV12-5	.	14	TRBJ2-5	.	CASGFSSSGETQYF	TGTGCTAGTGGTTTTTCGTCCAGCGGGGAGACCCAGTACTTC
TRBV6-6	.	13	TRBJ1-1	TRBD1	CASRGTVNTEAFF	TGTGCCAGCAGGGGGACAGTGAACACTGAAGCTTTCTTT
TRBV28	.	15	TRBJ2-1	.	CASSLQPSSYNEQFF	TGTGCCAGCAGTTTACAGCCGAGCTCCTACAATGAGCAGTTCTTC
TRBV28	.	16	TRBJ2-7	TRBD2	CASSSPGGRVTYEQYF	TGTGCCAGCAGTAGCCCGGGCGGGAGAGTAACCTACGAGCAGTACTTC
TRBV5-1	.	18	TRBJ2-3	.	CASSLGDSVTSGSYTQYF	TGCGCCAGCAGCTTGGGGGACAGTGTCACAAGCGGGAGCTATACGCAGTATTTT
TRBV14	once	14	TRBJ2-7	TRBD2	CASSQPGRAYEQYF	TGTGCCAGCAGTCAGCCCGGGAGGGCTTACGAGCAGTACTTC
TRBV5-4	.	10	TRBJ2-7	.	CASGSDEQYF	TGTGCCAGCGGCTCCGACGAGCAGTACTTC
TRBV5-1	.	20	TRBJ2-2	.	CASSLGGARKFRANTGELFF	TGCGCCAGCAGCTTGGGTGGCGCCCGGAAATTCAGGGCGAACACCGGGGAGCTGTTTTTT
TRBV28	.	16	TRBJ2-3	TRBD2	CASSLRTSATFGTQYF	TGTGCCAGCAGTTTAAGGACTAGCGCGACGTTCGGTACGCAGTATTTT
TRBV29-1	.	12	TRBJ1-1	TRBD1	CSVVRGGTEAFF	TGCAGCGTTGTCAGGGGGGGCACTGAAGCTTTCTTT
TRBV6-5	.	14	TRBJ2-1	.	CASSLKSSYNEQFF	TGTGCCAGCAGTTTGAAAAGCTCCTACAATGAGCAGTTCTTC
TRBV4-1	few	13	TRBJ1-1	.	CASSHRTGPEAFF	TGCGCCAGCAGCCACCGAACGGGACCTGAAGCTTTCTTT
TRBV18	.	15	TRBJ2-7	.	CASSQAEAEPTRQYF	TGTGCCAGCTCGCAGGCCGAAGCGGAGCCTACGAGGCAGTACTTC
TRBV9	.	15	TRBJ2-3	TRBD2	CASSPTSGSQDTQYF	TGTGCCAGCAGCCCGACTAGCGGGAGTCAAGATACGCAGTATTTT